Listed below are T cell receptor beta chains from one sample, sequenced in a study of shared T cell receptors in the human thymus. Here immunoSEQ multiplex PCR was the method, and the copy in TCRdb shows in-frame clones only, minus some. The top ten hold less than 0.015% of the sample, which has approximately 580,000 clones, roughly 74% seen once. The same sample was also studied in work on human thymus T cells.

Specimen: thymocytes. The receptors here all came from a boy under three years old with a congenital heart defect. Each CDR3 is given with its conserved first and last residue. The order of the fields is J gene, V gene, clone size, D gene, CDR3 protein, CDR3 DNA. D genes are given only for firm matches. A clone size is listed for some rows: how often the clone was seen (once, few, many), or a class if it is expanded.

TRBJ2-7 | TRBV7-2 | - | - | CASSATRGMSEQYF | TGTGCCAGCAGCGCCACCCGGGGGATGAGCGAGCAGTACTTC
TRBJ2-1 | TRBV6-1 | - | - | CASSEEVYSYNEQFF | TGTGCCAGCAGTGAGGAGGTTTACTCCTACAATGAGCAGTTCTTC
TRBJ2-7 | TRBV27 | few | - | CASSFRGLALYEQYF | TGTGCCAGCAGTTTCCGCGGACTCGCTCTTTACGAGCAGTACTTC
TRBJ2-7 | TRBV28 | - | TRBD1 | CASRAGQAPIEQYF | TGTGCCAGCAGGGCCGGACAGGCCCCGATCGAGCAGTACTTC
TRBJ1-2 | TRBV11-3 | - | TRBD1 | CASSLQEETGDGYTF | TGTGCCAGCAGCCTCCAAGAAGAGACAGGGGACGGCTACACCTTC
TRBJ2-2 | TRBV12-5 | few | - | CASGFQSGELFF | TGTGCTAGTGGTTTTCAGTCCGGGGAGCTGTTTTTT
TRBJ2-1 | TRBV7-8 | - | - | CASSPVSKPSYNEQFF | TGTGCCAGCAGCCCTGTGAGCAAACCCTCCTACAATGAGCAGTTCTTC
TRBJ1-4 | TRBV25-1 | - | - | CASSEPRGTNEKLFF | TGTGCCAGCAGTGAACCCAGGGGAACTAATGAAAAACTGTTTTTT
TRBJ2-1 | TRBV6-1 | - | TRBD1 | CASSDRGRNEQFF | TGTGCCAGCAGCGACAGGGGGCGTAATGAGCAGTTCTTC
TRBJ1-2 | TRBV5-6 | - | TRBD1 | CASSDRGDGYTF | TGTGCCAGCAGCGACAGGGGTGATGGCTACACCTTC
TRBJ2-6 | TRBV18 | once | - | CASSPGTSDSGANVLTF | TGTGCCAGCTCACCCGGGACATCGGACTCTGGGGCCAACGTCCTGACTTTC
TRBJ1-2 | TRBV18 | - | TRBD1 | CASSSTGGWYGYTF | TGTGCCAGCTCATCTACAGGGGGATGGTATGGCTACACCTTC
TRBJ2-1 | TRBV11-2 | - | - | CASSSTGPYNEQFF | TGTGCCAGCAGCTCTACAGGGCCCTACAATGAGCAGTTCTTC
TRBJ2-3 | TRBV7-9 | - | TRBD2 | CASSSGLAGGPRDTDTQYF | TGTGCCAGCAGCTCGGGACTAGCGGGAGGGCCTCGTGACACAGATACGCAGTATTTT
TRBJ1-1 | TRBV19 | - | - | CASSMGSGGLDTEAFF | TGTGCCAGTAGTATGGGGTCCGGGGGATTGGACACTGAAGCTTTCTTT
TRBJ2-5 | TRBV5-1 | few | TRBD2 | CASVEEREGGETQYF | TGCGCCAGCGTCGAGGAACGGGAGGGCGGAGAGACCCAGTACTTC
TRBJ1-1 | TRBV4-2 | - | - | CASSPKVGSGWNTEAFF | TGTGCCAGCAGCCCCAAAGTGGGTTCGGGTTGGAACACTGAAGCTTTCTTT
TRBJ2-3 | TRBV30 | once | TRBD2 | CAWRENAGLAETFGTDTQYF | TGTGCCTGGAGGGAAAACGCGGGACTAGCGGAGACATTTGGCACAGATACGCAGTATTTT
TRBJ2-7 | TRBV28 | - | - | CASSSRVPEQYF | TGTGCCAGCAGTTCTCGGGTTCCCGAGCAGTACTTC
TRBJ1-2 | TRBV5-6 | - | TRBD1 | CASSLGTGTGGGGGYTF | TGTGCCAGCAGCTTGGGAACCGGGACAGGGGGCGGTGGTGGCTACACCTTC
TRBJ2-1 | TRBV7-8 | few | TRBD2 | CASSARTSGRIYNEQFF | TGTGCCAGCAGCGCCCGGACTAGCGGGAGGATCTACAATGAGCAGTTCTTC
TRBJ2-1 | TRBV11-3 | - | TRBD2 | CASSFGGAGREGRDNEQFF | TGTGCCAGCAGCTTCGGTGGGGCCGGGCGGGAGGGCCGGGACAATGAGCAGTTCTTC
TRBJ2-7 | TRBV10-2 | once | - | CASSEEVRLAHEQYF | TGCGCCAGCAGTGAGGAGGTGCGGCTAGCCCACGAGCAGTACTTC
TRBJ2-7 | TRBV4-3 | - | - | CASSQGLGGPSYEQYF | TGCGCCAGCAGCCAAGGACTTGGCGGGCCCTCCTACGAGCAGTACTTC
TRBJ2-7 | TRBV9 | few | - | CASSVGRENYEQYF | TGTGCCAGCAGCGTAGGGAGGGAAAATTACGAGCAGTACTTC
TRBJ2-3 | TRBV5-6 | - | TRBD1 | CASSLVNGDRGTDTQYF | TGTGCCAGCAGCTTGGTAAACGGGGACAGGGGCACAGATACGCAGTATTTT
TRBJ1-2 | TRBV6-5 | - | - | CASSVSGANYGYTF | TGTGCCAGCAGTGTCAGCGGGGCGAACTATGGCTACACCTTC
TRBJ2-2 | TRBV5-6 | - | - | CASSLESGQETGELFF | TGTGCCAGCAGCTTGGAGTCGGGACAAGAGACCGGGGAGCTGTTTTTT
TRBJ1-1 | TRBV11-2 | - | - | CASSQEPGDTEAFF | TGTGCCAGCAGCCAAGAACCGGGGGACACTGAAGCTTTCTTT
TRBJ2-2 | TRBV4-2 | - | TRBD2 | CASSQEMASLAGRWTGELFF | TGTGCCAGCAGCCAAGAAATGGCTTCACTAGCGGGAAGGTGGACCGGGGAGCTGTTTTTT
TRBJ1-2 | TRBV5-6 | few | TRBD1 | CASSLKGALFGANYGYTF | TGTGCCAGCAGCTTGAAGGGGGCGCTTTTCGGGGCCAACTATGGCTACACCTTC
TRBJ2-7 | TRBV25-1 | once | - | CASSESNSSYEQYF | TGTGCCAGCAGTGAATCGAACAGCTCCTACGAGCAGTACTTC
TRBJ1-1 | TRBV5-4 | few | TRBD1 | CASRLSDREVYTEAFF | TGTGCCAGCAGGCTATCCGACAGGGAAGTGTACACTGAAGCTTTCTTT
TRBJ2-3 | TRBV6-5 | - | - | CAGSYLAAGDTQYF | TGTGCCGGCAGTTACCTGGCAGCGGGAGATACGCAGTATTTT
TRBJ2-7 | TRBV4-1 | once | TRBD1 | CASSQVGPPGQGTYEQYF | TGCGCCAGCAGCCAGGTCGGCCCACCGGGACAGGGGACATACGAGCAGTACTTC
TRBJ2-3 | TRBV19 | - | - | CASREKTSTDTQYF | TGTGCCAGTAGGGAGAAAACTAGCACAGATACGCAGTATTTT
TRBJ2-1 | TRBV27 | few | - | CASSSHRDKQFF | TGTGCCAGCAGTTCTCACAGGGACAAGCAGTTCTTC
TRBJ2-6 | TRBV14 | - | - | CASSRESSGANVLTF | TGTGCCAGCAGCCGCGAGAGCTCTGGGGCCAACGTCCTGACTTTC
TRBJ1-4 | TRBV28 | - | - | CASTLSDWDNEKLFF | TGTGCCAGCACCCTCTCGGACTGGGATAATGAAAAACTGTTTTTT
TRBJ2-1 | TRBV4-2 | - | - | CASGAPQQFF | TGTGCCAGCGGGGCCCCTCAGCAGTTCTTC
TRBJ1-3 | TRBV7-9 | - | TRBD1 | CASSLQGGGGNTIYF | TGTGCCAGCAGCTTACAGGGGGGCGGTGGAAACACCATATATTTT
TRBJ1-5 | TRBV2 | - | - | CASSVNRPLRNYSNQPQHF | TGTGCCAGCAGTGTGAACCGACCGCTTCGAAACTATAGCAATCAGCCCCAGCATTTT
TRBJ2-2 | TRBV4-3 | - | - | CASSHPGCPGELFF | TGCGCCAGCAGCCATCCCGGTTGTCCCGGGGAGCTGTTTTTT
TRBJ2-2 | TRBV4-1 | - | TRBD1 | CASSQPTGGNTGELFF | TGCGCCAGCAGCCAACCGACAGGGGGCAACACCGGGGAGCTGTTTTTT
TRBJ2-6 | TRBV19 | - | - | CASSLGAVSGANVLTF | TGTGCCAGTAGTCTTGGGGCCGTCTCGGGGGCCAACGTCCTGACTTTC